Each of the 30 T cell receptor beta chains below was sequenced from the same sample in a study of T cell responses to AZD1222 COVID-19 vaccine. This table comes from immunoSEQ multiplex PCR, and its TCRdb copy is limited to in-frame clones, with some not included. The data show over 110,000 clones, with roughly 93% seen just once and about a tenth held by the top ten. This sample comprised peripheral blood, obtained 28 days after the second AZD1222 dose. The receptors originated from an adult who received the AZD1222 COVID-19 vaccine.

The chain combines TRBV30 with TRBJ2-2, with a tentative D call TRBD2 (5 bases). In germline, CDR1 is GTSNPN, CDR2 SVGIG (reference sequence). V was shortened by 3 bases and J by 7 bases, with 15 bases between the two germline ends. The CDR3 totals 14 residues. CDR3: CAWSPADYIGELFF. CDR3 DNA: TGTGCCTGGAGCCCGGCCGACTATATCGGGGAGCTGTTTTTT.

CDR3 sequence (DNA): TGTGCCAGCCTTGAGGGGGGGGCAAGTCAGCCCCAGCATTTT. It yields the protein CASLEGGASQPQHF. V gene TRBV6-5 combines with J gene TRBJ1-5, with a possible D match to TRBD1 (6 bases). The CDR3 extends over 14 amino acids. V was cut by 8 bases and J by 6 bases, with 17 bases left in between. Germline V gene lookup returns CDR1 MNHEY and CDR2 SVGAGI.

V usage is TRBV3-1 (or the pseudogene TRBV3-2) and J usage is TRBJ1-2, with a weak D call TRBD1 (6 bases). The CDR3 is 13 residues long. Germline V lookup: CDR1 LGHDT, CDR2 YNNKEL (reference sequence). V was trimmed by 1 base and J by 6 bases, leaving 9 bases between them. For the CDR3, the DNA is TGTGCCAGCAGCCAAGTCCAGGGGAATGGCTACACCTTC. Its protein is CASSQVQGNGYTF.

The CDR3 DNA reads TGTGCCAGCACGGGGGTCGGTTGGGAAAAACTGTTTTTT. Protein sequence: CASTGVGWEKLFF. The chain employs TRBV2 and TRBJ1-4; tentatively, D is TRBD1 (5 bases). The germline V gene encodes CDR1 SNHLY and CDR2 FYNNEI. Deletions cut 7 bases from V and 8 bases from J, with 14 bases between. The CDR3 covers 13 residues.

In DNA, the CDR3 is TGTGCCAGCAGTGAATACGGCATGACCGGGACAGGGGAAGGAGGCTACACCTTC. Its translation: CASSEYGMTGTGEGGYTF. The chain uses TRBV25-1 and TRBJ1-2; 10 bases agree with TRBD1. The germline V gene encodes CDR1 MGHDK and CDR2 SYGVNS. Trimming took 0 bases from V and 8 from J; bases not matched to a gene: 15. The CDR3 runs 18 residues.

The genes are TRBV24-1 and TRBJ2-3; D is ambiguous. CDR1 KGHDR and CDR2 SFDVKD come from the germline V gene. V lost 4 bases and J 5 bases, leaving 3 bases between the germline ends. The length of the CDR3 is 11 residues. CDR3 region: CATSELDTQYF. The CDR3 region has the DNA TGTGCCACCAGTGAACTAGATACGCAGTATTTT.

This clone has only one observation. V usage is TRBV18 and J usage is TRBJ1-6, with TRBD1 identical over 10 bases. Germline V gene sequence: CDR1 KGHSH, CDR2 LQKENI. The CDR3 consists of 14 residues. The V gene end was trimmed by 4 bases and the J gene end by 9 bases; junction bases not matched to a gene: 3. For the CDR3, the DNA is TGTGCCAGCTCACAGGGACAGGGGCTTTCACCCCTCCACTTT. Encoded protein: CASSQGQGLSPLHF.

CDR3: CASSTGTAVYGYTF. The DNA for the CDR3 is TGTGCCAGCAGCACCGGGACCGCCGTCTATGGCTACACCTTC. The chain uses TRBV5-5 and TRBJ1-2, with D perhaps TRBD1 (5 bases). V was clipped by 4 bases and J by 4 bases, with 14 bases between them. The CDR3 loop spans 14 amino acids. Germline lookup yields CDR1 SGHKS and CDR2 YYEKEE (reference sequence).

The rearrangement uses TRBV4-1 and TRBJ1-4, with unresolved D. CDR1 is MGHRA and CDR2 is YSYEKL in the germline V gene. The CDR3 totals 15 residues. Trimming took off 1 base at V and 0 bases at J, with 6 bases between the two ends. CDR3 nucleotide sequence: TGCGCCAGCAGCCAAGTATCGGCAACTAATGAAAAACTGTTTTTT. Translation gives CASSQVSATNEKLFF.

The CDR3 region is CASTGTSSYNEQFF. Here the CDR3 DNA reads TGTGCCAGCACGGGCACGAGCTCCTACAATGAGCAGTTCTTC. J is TRBJ2-1 and V is TRBV27; D remains unclear. V dropped 7 bases and J dropped 0 bases, with 10 bases sitting between them. Germline CDR1 is MNHEY and CDR2 is SMNVEV (reference sequence). This CDR3 has 14 residues.

The sample holds a few counts of this clone. This sequence joins TRBV11-2 and TRBJ1-3; no firm D call. The length of the CDR3 is 11 residues. Germline V gives CDR1 SGHAT, CDR2 FQNNGV. V was pared by 7 bases and J by 3 bases, with 4 bases between. CDR3 in amino acids: CASTLGNTIYF. DNA for the CDR3: TGTGCCAGCACCCTTGGAAACACCATATATTTT.

This chain joins TRBV2 and TRBJ1-1, with 7 nucleotides matching TRBD1. The CDR3 sequence is 13 residues long. The V gene end was trimmed by 6 bases and the J gene end by 4 bases; junction bases not matched to a gene: 5. Germline CDR1 reads SNHLY; CDR2 reads FYNNEI. The CDR3 here is CASRQGEATEAFF. The CDR3 DNA reads as TGTGCCAGCAGGCAGGGGGAGGCCACTGAAGCTTTCTTT.

This clone was found once. The chain employs TRBV19 and TRBJ2-1; D remains unclear. Trimming took off 1 base at V and 4 bases at J, with 11 bases between the two ends. Per the germline V gene, CDR1 is LNHDA and CDR2 is SQIVND (reference sequence). The CDR3 runs to 15 residues. The CDR3 spells CASSIGARVYNEQFF. The DNA for the CDR3 is TGTGCCAGTAGTATAGGAGCGAGAGTGTACAATGAGCAGTTCTTC.

The rearrangement links TRBV27 to TRBJ1-6; a possible D gene is TRBD1 (5 bases). Trimming took off 5 bases at V and 9 bases at J, with 14 bases between the two ends. Per the germline V gene, CDR1 is MNHEY and CDR2 is SMNVEV (reference sequence). This CDR3 has 14 residues. The CDR3 is CASSPPGWFSPLHF. CDR3 in DNA: TGTGCCAGCAGTCCCCCAGGGTGGTTTTCACCCCTCCACTTT.

The V call is TRBV5-4, the J call TRBJ2-3; possibly TRBD1 for D (6 bases). The V and J ends lost 2 bases and 0 bases respectively, with 7 bases between them. CDR3 length: 14 amino acids. Germline CDR1 reads SGHNT; CDR2 reads YYREEE (reference sequence). CDR3 in amino acids: CASSFGQSTDTQYF. CDR3 nucleotide sequence: TGTGCCAGCAGCTTCGGACAGAGCACAGATACGCAGTATTTT. The whole variable domain, remainder taken from reference TRBV5-4 and TRBJ2-3, is ETGVTQSPTHLIKTRGQQVTLRCSSQSGHNTVSWYQQALGQGPQFIFQYYREEENGRGNFPPRFSGLQFPNYSSELNVNALELDDSALYLCASSFGQSTDTQYFGPGTRLTVL.

The V and J genes are TRBV6-5 and TRBJ1-1, with 7 bases fitting TRBD1. This CDR3 is 13 amino acids long. The germline CDR1 and CDR2 sequences are MNHEY and SVGAGI. V was clipped by 7 bases and J by 1 base; unmatched bases: 3. CDR3 amino acids: CASTSGGNTEAFF. The CDR3 bases are TGTGCCAGCACCTCAGGGGGGAACACTGAAGCTTTCTTT.

The J gene is TRBJ1-2, the V gene TRBV7-9; the D gene is possibly TRBD1 (6 bases). This CDR3 has 15 amino acids. V was clipped by 5 bases and J by 0 bases, with 13 bases between them. Germline lookup yields CDR1 SEHNR and CDR2 FQNEAQ (reference sequence). The CDR3 DNA is TGTGCCAGCAGCCTCCGACAGGACGCTAACTATGGCTACACCTTC. Its translation: CASSLRQDANYGYTF.

This clone has only a few counts. The V call is TRBV4-1, the J call TRBJ1-2; D unclear. Deletions cut 0 bases from V and 4 bases from J, with 15 bases between. The germline gives CDR1 MGHRA, CDR2 YSYEKL. The CDR3 length is 16 residues. The chain's CDR3 is CASSQDRTAPPYGYTF. CDR3 DNA sequence: TGCGCCAGCAGCCAAGATCGAACCGCTCCCCCCTATGGCTACACCTTC.

This chain links TRBV19 with TRBJ1-1; the D gene is possibly TRBD1 (5 bases). V was shortened by 8 bases and J by 1 base, with 11 bases between the two germline ends. CDR1 and CDR2 (germline): LNHDA, SQIVND (reference sequence). The CDR3 has 13 amino acids. The CDR3 reads CASGGWSNTEAFF. In DNA form, the CDR3 reads TGTGCCAGTGGGGGTTGGTCGAACACTGAAGCTTTCTTT.

This clone was observed a single time. This sequence joins TRBV10-3 and TRBJ1-5, with 8 bases that match TRBD1. In germline, CDR1 is ENHRY, CDR2 SYGVKD. The V segment lost 5 bases and the J segment 5 bases; nucleotides outside the gene matches: 5. The length of the CDR3 is 14 residues. The CDR3 loop reads CAISQGARDQPQHF. The CDR3 nucleotides read TGTGCCATCAGTCAGGGGGCGCGGGATCAGCCCCAGCATTTT.

The chain couples TRBV12-3 or TRBV12-4 to TRBJ1-5; unclear D gene. Trimming removed 3 bases from V and 0 bases from J, with 3 bases in between. This CDR3 is built from 13 residues. CDR3 in DNA: TGTGCCAGCAGTTTTATTAGCAATCAGCCCCAGCATTTT. As protein: CASSFISNQPQHF.

This chain links TRBV6-2 or TRBV6-3 with TRBJ1-2; D ambiguous. V gave up 6 bases and J gave up 2 bases, with 13 bases separating them. This CDR3 is 14 amino acids long. CDR1 is MNHEY and CDR2 is SVGEGT in the germline V gene. CDR3 protein: CASSPPVGNYGYTF. The CDR3 DNA reads TGTGCCAGCAGCCCACCGGTCGGAAACTATGGCTACACCTTC.

The J gene is TRBJ2-1, the V gene TRBV6-1; TRBD2 matches 10 bases. The CDR3 runs to 17 residues. The germline V gene has CDR1 MNHNS and CDR2 SASEGT. V was pared by 2 bases and J by 3 bases, with 7 bases of the junction left unmatched. CDR3 region: CASSESLLAGFYNEQFF. DNA of the CDR3: TGTGCCAGCAGTGAAAGTTTACTAGCGGGATTCTACAATGAGCAGTTCTTC.

V and J are TRBV5-5 and TRBJ2-2; D is possibly TRBD1 or TRBD2 (6 bases each). V lost 4 bases and J lost 0, with 10 bases in between. Germline CDR1 and CDR2: SGHKS and YYEKEE (reference sequence). CDR3 length: 15 amino acids. DNA for the CDR3: TGTGCCAGCAGCGCGGGACAAACGAACACCGGGGAGCTGTTTTTT. Its translation: CASSAGQTNTGELFF.

The CDR3 sequence is CASSPNVPGTGTMDGYTF. DNA of the CDR3: TGCGCCAGCAGCCCGAATGTCCCGGGGACAGGGACCATGGATGGCTACACCTTC. The rearrangement joins TRBV4-1 to TRBJ1-2, with 9 bases aligning to TRBD1. The CDR3 sequence is 18 residues long. V dropped 4 bases and J dropped 6; count of bases not matched to a gene: 18. Germline-derived CDR1 and CDR2 are MGHRA and YSYEKL.

The genes are TRBV5-1 and TRBJ1-1, with unresolved D. The ends were cut back, 0 bases at V and 1 base at J, with 10 bases in the middle. Germline values: CDR1 SGHRS, CDR2 YFSETQ. The CDR3 has 15 amino acids. The CDR3 here is CASSLGFRRNTEAFF. The CDR3 DNA sequence: TGCGCCAGCAGCTTGGGTTTCCGCAGGAACACTGAAGCTTTCTTT.

The rearrangement uses TRBV10-3 and TRBJ1-5; D perhaps matches TRBD1 (5 bases). V was trimmed by 0 bases and J by 2 bases, leaving 14 bases between them. Germline loops: CDR1 ENHRY, CDR2 SYGVKD. The CDR3 covers 17 residues. The CDR3 reads CAISESARGAGNQPQHF. Written as DNA, the CDR3 is TGTGCCATCAGTGAGTCGGCTCGAGGGGCAGGCAATCAGCCCCAGCATTTT.

V gene TRBV6-4 combines with J gene TRBJ1-1; D call uncertain. Germline CDR1 and CDR2: MRHNA and SNTAGT. The CDR3 runs 13 residues. The V end was cut by 6 bases, the J end by 0 bases, with 8 bases between. For the CDR3, the DNA is TGTGCCAGCAGGGCAGAGTTGAACACTGAAGCTTTCTTT. Its protein is CASRAELNTEAFF.

This chain links TRBV18 with TRBJ1-2, with 7 bases identical to TRBD1. The CDR3 sequence is 15 residues long. The V gene end was trimmed by 2 bases and the J gene end by 1 base; junction bases not matched to a gene: 4. Germline-derived CDR1 and CDR2 are KGHSH and LQKENI. CDR3 nucleotides: TGTGCCAGCTCACCAGGACAGGCCTTTAACTATGGCTACACCTTC. It yields the protein CASSPGQAFNYGYTF.

Turning to this clone: The germline gene is not matched at one end of the junction; a read error may be the cause. The V gene is TRBV7-7, the J gene TRBJ2-1; 11 bases map to TRBD2. The germline V gene has CDR1 SSHAT and CDR2 FNYEAQ (reference sequence). The CDR3 contains 15 residues. The CDR3 region is CASSLAGGPGNEQFF. The CDR3 DNA is TGTGCTAGCAGCTTAGCGGGGGGGCCGGGGAATGAGCAGTTCTTC.